These 8 T cell receptor beta chains came from one sample sequenced in a study of a mutant IDH1 vaccine in newly diagnosed glioma. Time point described: baseline, week 1 (first vaccination visit). Treatment noted: pre-vaccination baseline after standard-of-care therapy. Profiled with immunoSEQ multiplex PCR; TCRdb holds only in-frame clones, not every one. The sample lists around 15,000 clones, 95% seen once, with over 3% in the top ten. Sequences were derived from peripheral blood mononuclear cells (PBMCs), sampled from a glioma patient treated with radiotherapy, temozolomide or both. The receptor source for this set is a woman under 30 with glioma. Some clones in this sample may be carry-over from other donors' samples.

The rearrangement links TRBV5-1 to TRBJ2-1; 9 bases match TRBD1. V shed 4 bases, J shed 5 bases, and the junction held 4 bases outside the gene matches. The V gene's germline CDR1 is SGHRS and CDR2 YFSETQ. The CDR3 is 14 amino acids. The CDR3 spells CASSHGQGHNEQFF. Written as DNA, the CDR3 is TGCGCCAGCAGCCACGGACAGGGGCACAATGAGCAGTTCTTC. The entire variable domain, with the rest obtained from reference TRBV5-1 and TRBJ2-1, is as follows: KAGVTQTPRYLIKTRGQQVTLSCSPISGHRSVSWYQQTPGQGLQFLFEYFSETQRNKGNFPGRFSGRQFSNSRSEMNVSTLELGDSALYLCASSHGQGHNEQFFGPGTRLTVL.

The V and J genes are TRBV5-6 and TRBJ1-4, with D possibly matching TRBD1 (5 bases). The germline V gene encodes CDR1 SGHDT and CDR2 YYEEEE. Trimming shortened V by 0 bases and J by 5 bases, and 11 bases separated the two germline ends. The CDR3 spans 15 residues. CDR3 residues: CASSLAGWGNEKLFF. The DNA for the CDR3 is TGTGCCAGCAGCTTGGCCGGCTGGGGGAATGAAAAACTGTTTTTT.

The chain links TRBV6-6 to TRBJ1-6, with a tentative D call TRBD1 (6 bases). The germline V gene encodes CDR1 MNHNY and CDR2 SVGAGI (reference sequence). CDR3 size: 16 residues. Between the trimmed V and J ends, which lost 4 bases and 4 bases, there was a span of 14 bases. The CDR3 coding sequence is TGTGCCAGCAGTTGGACAGCCGAGAGTTATAATTCACCCCTCCACTTT. This codes for CASSWTAESYNSPLHF.

The CDR3 loop is CASSQATGRRDIQYF. CDR3 sequence (DNA): TGTGCCAGCAGCCAAGCTACCGGGAGGCGGGACATTCAGTACTTC. The genes are TRBV14 and TRBJ2-4; the match to TRBD2 covers 7 bases. The CDR3 is 15 amino acids. Germline trimming cut 1 base from V and 8 bases from J; bases unmatched to any gene: 8. The germline V gene has CDR1 SGHDN and CDR2 FVKESK.

This sequence joins TRBV11-2 and TRBJ2-2; D is tentatively TRBD1 or TRBD2 (5 bases each). V lost 5 bases, J lost 6 bases, and 16 bases lay in between. The CDR3 has 15 amino acids. Germline CDR1 is SGHAT and CDR2 is FQNNGV. CDR3: CASSLRGTLAGELFF. DNA of the CDR3: TGTGCCAGCAGCCTGAGGGGTACGTTGGCCGGGGAGCTGTTTTTT.

The chain is built from TRBV6-1 and TRBJ1-5; D gene ambiguous. Trimming took off 6 bases at V and 5 bases at J, with 11 bases between the two ends. CDR3 size: 13 residues. Germline V CDR1 and CDR2: MNHNS, SASEGT. CDR3 nucleotide sequence: TGTGCCAGCAGCGGTTCGCAATATCAGCCCCAGCATTTT. This encodes CASSGSQYQPQHF.

This clone was counted once. This chain joins TRBV5-4 and TRBJ1-1; D ambiguous. This CDR3 is built from 16 residues. Looked up from germline, CDR1 is SGHNT and CDR2 is YYREEE (reference sequence). V lost 1 base to trimming and J lost 3 bases, with 16 bases between them. The CDR3 bases are TGTGCCAGCAGCTTGAGTTTTAGTGGGAAGTACACTGAAGCTTTCTTT. Its protein product is CASSLSFSGKYTEAFF.

The chain combines TRBV29-1 with TRBJ1-3; no firm D call. The CDR3 loop spans 13 amino acids. Trimming stripped 7 bases from V and 0 bases from J, with 10 bases between. The germline V gene encodes CDR1 SQVTM and CDR2 ANQGSEA. The CDR3 nucleotides read TGCAGCGCCGGACCCCGCTCTGGAAACACCATATATTTT. Protein sequence: CSAGPRSGNTIYF.